A single sample gave rise to the 21 T cell receptor beta chains below, sequenced in a study of cytomegalovirus exposure and HLA in healthy donors. Method: immunoSEQ multiplex PCR; TCRdb's copy keeps in-frame clones and lacks some. The table lists some 77,000 clones, approximately 96% of them singletons. Sequenced sample: PBMCs. The source of these receptors is a young man in good health and CMV-seropositive.

The chain uses TRBV28 and TRBJ1-1; 7 bases are shared with TRBD1. The V gene's germline CDR1 is MDHEN and CDR2 SYDVKM. Trimming removed 2 bases from V and 1 base from J; junction bases left unmatched: 4. This CDR3 comprises 15 residues. CDR3 nucleotide sequence: TGTGCCAGCAGTTTAATGACAGGGCGGAACACTGAAGCTTTCTTT. It codes for CASSLMTGRNTEAFF.

V usage is TRBV5-1 and J usage is TRBJ2-7; 9 nucleotides match TRBD1. Per germline, CDR1 SGHRS and CDR2 YFSETQ. V lost 4 bases to trimming and J lost 5 bases; unmatched junction nucleotides: 7. This CDR3 comprises 14 residues. CDR3 protein: CASSPGTGLHEQYF. CDR3 in DNA: TGCGCCAGCAGCCCCGGGACAGGGCTACACGAGCAGTACTTC. Full variable domain (remainder filled in from reference TRBV5-1 and TRBJ2-7): KAGVTQTPRYLIKTRGQQVTLSCSPISGHRSVSWYQQTPGQGLQFLFEYFSETQRNKGNFPGRFSGRQFSNSRSEMNVSTLELGDSALYLCASSPGTGLHEQYFGPGTRLTVT.

The V call is TRBV2, the J call TRBJ2-2, with a weak D call TRBD1 (5 bases). Trimming removed 1 base at V and 6 bases at J, with 12 bases between. Germline V gives CDR1 SNHLY, CDR2 FYNNEI. This CDR3 region has 15 residues. The CDR3 region is CASSEGPGISGELFF. In DNA, the CDR3 is TGTGCCAGCAGTGAAGGGCCAGGGATTTCCGGGGAGCTGTTTTTT.

The J gene is TRBJ1-1, the V gene TRBV28; possible D gene TRBD1, 5 bases. The CDR3 has 15 residues. V lost 8 bases and J lost 4, with 20 bases in between. Germline-derived CDR1 and CDR2 are MDHEN and SYDVKM. The CDR3 sequence is CASPPRRGTGTEAFF. For the CDR3, the DNA is TGTGCCAGCCCTCCTAGGAGAGGGACTGGCACTGAAGCTTTCTTT.

V gene TRBV20-1 combines with J gene TRBJ2-7; D uncertain. The CDR3 length is 11 residues. The V gene's germline CDR1 is DFQATT and CDR2 SNEGSKA (reference sequence). V was clipped by 4 bases and J by 4 bases, with 8 bases between them. CDR3 DNA: TGCAGTGCTAATCTCCCTTACGAGCAGTACTTC. Amino acids: CSANLPYEQYF.

This clone appeared once. The rearrangement joins TRBV7-9 to TRBJ2-1; 7 nucleotides agree with TRBD1. This CDR3 contains 15 residues. The V gene's germline CDR1 is SEHNR and CDR2 FQNEAQ (reference sequence). The trim removed 5 bases at V and 0 bases at J, leaving 4 bases unmatched. The CDR3 spells CASSRDSSSYNEQFF. The DNA of the CDR3 is TGTGCCAGCAGCAGGGACAGTAGCTCCTACAATGAGCAGTTCTTC.

The rearrangement joins TRBV5-1 to TRBJ1-1, with a weak D call TRBD1 (5 bases). CDR3 length: 14 amino acids. Germline CDR1 and CDR2: SGHRS and YFSETQ. Trimming cost V 0 bases and J 3 bases, with 9 bases left between them. The DNA for the CDR3 is TGCGCCAGCAGCTTGGACGGGGGGTACACTGAAGCTTTCTTT. This gives the protein CASSLDGGYTEAFF.

The chain has TRBV28 and TRBJ2-3; D is perhaps TRBD2 (5 bases). The length of the CDR3 is 16 residues. CDR1 MDHEN and CDR2 SYDVKM come from the germline V gene. Trimming removed 9 bases from V and 8 bases from J, with 27 bases in between. The DNA of the CDR3 is TGTGCCAGTTCCCCGGCTAGGACTCATCTCCGGGGTACGCAGTATTTT. This gives the protein CASSPARTHLRGTQYF.

With regard to this clone: At one end the junction does not follow the germline gene, possibly because of a read error. V usage is TRBV7-7 and J usage is TRBJ2-1, with TRBD2 matching 7 bases. The CDR3 spans 14 residues. Germline CDR1 and CDR2: SSHAT and FNYEAQ (reference sequence). The CDR3 protein is CASSLGTTPGEQFF. CDR3 nucleotide sequence: TGTGCTAGCAGCTTGGGGACTACCCCGGGGGAGCAGTTCTTC.

The gene calls are TRBV2 and TRBJ2-3, with D perhaps TRBD2 (6 bases). V lost 6 bases and J 1 base, leaving 11 bases between the germline ends. Germline V gene sequence: CDR1 SNHLY, CDR2 FYNNEI. This CDR3 has 14 residues. CDR3 sequence: CASRRGGGTDTQYF. DNA for the CDR3: TGTGCCAGCAGGCGCGGAGGGGGCACAGATACGCAGTATTTT. The full variable domain, rest sourced from reference TRBV2 and TRBJ2-3, is EPEVTQTPSHQVTQMGQEVILRCVPISNHLYFYWYRQILGQKVEFLVSFYNNEISEKSEIFDDQFSVERPDGSNFTLKIRSTKLEDSAMYFCASRRGGGTDTQYFGPGTRLTVL.

CDR3 DNA: TGTGCCACCACGCCAGAAGCCATTTTGGACAACAATGAGCAGTTCTTC. Translating it yields CATTPEAILDNNEQFF. The chain recombines TRBV7-5 with TRBJ2-1; the table's D call TRBD1 went unverified against the DNA. TRBV7-5 counts as a pseudogene. The CDR3 runs to 16 residues.

This chain uses TRBV5-6 with TRBJ2-7, with TRBD1 matching over 8 bases. Per germline, CDR1 SGHDT and CDR2 YYEEEE. The J segment lost 2 bases and the V segment lost 4 bases, leaving 2 bases of the junction unmatched. The CDR3 contains 13 residues. The CDR3: CASSPDRAYEQYF. The CDR3 bases are TGTGCCAGCAGCCCGGACAGGGCCTACGAGCAGTACTTC.

The gene calls are TRBV5-1 and TRBJ2-3, with 11 bases matching TRBD2. Per the germline V gene, CDR1 is SGHRS and CDR2 is YFSETQ. This CDR3 comprises 16 residues. Losses at the gene ends were 5 bases for V and 6 bases for J; bases not matched to a gene: 11. This CDR3 reads CASRIIAGGPGDTQYF. The CDR3 DNA is TGCGCCAGCAGGATAATAGCGGGAGGGCCCGGGGATACGCAGTATTTT.

This chain joins TRBV4-1 and TRBJ2-3; 9 bases line up with TRBD2. J gave up 6 bases and V 2 bases, and 18 bases lay outside the gene matches. The CDR3 is 19 amino acids. Germline assignment: CDR1 MGHRA and CDR2 YSYEKL. CDR3 DNA sequence: TGCGCCAGCAGCCAACAAAAGGGGGGGCTAGCGGGGCCTCTGGATACGCAGTATTTT. It translates to CASSQQKGGLAGPLDTQYF.

This chain connects TRBV7-8 to TRBJ2-3; a weak D match, TRBD2 (5 bases). This CDR3 has 15 residues. Deletions cut 3 bases from V and 2 bases from J, with 12 bases between. The V gene's germline CDR1 is SGHVS and CDR2 FQNEAQ. In DNA form, the CDR3 reads TGTGCCAGCAGCTTTGCGGCGGGCTACACAGATACGCAGTATTTT. It is translated as CASSFAAGYTDTQYF.

The genes are TRBV18 and TRBJ2-1; 8 positions match TRBD1. V was pared by 6 bases and J by 7 bases, with 11 bases of the junction left unmatched. Germline CDR1 reads KGHSH; CDR2 reads LQKENI. The CDR3 is 15 amino acids. The CDR3 sequence is CASSPGQGLGNEQFF. The CDR3, as DNA: TGTGCCAGCTCCCCAGGACAGGGATTGGGAAATGAGCAGTTCTTC. Supplemented by reference TRBV18 and TRBJ2-1, the full variable domain reads NAGVMQNPRHLVRRRGQEARLRCSPMKGHSHVYWYRQLPEEGLKFMVYLQKENIIDESGMPKERFSAEFPKEGPSILRIQQVVRGDSAAYFCASSPGQGLGNEQFFGPGTRLTVL.

This clone has just one count. The genes are TRBV28 and TRBJ2-7; tentatively, D is TRBD1 (5 bases). The CDR3 is 15 residues long. Germline V gene data show CDR1 as MDHEN and CDR2 as SYDVKM. V was trimmed by 7 bases and J by 0 bases, leaving 16 bases between them. CDR3 protein: CASTDRRVSSYEQYF. CDR3 coding DNA: TGTGCCAGCACCGATCGCAGGGTGTCCTCCTACGAGCAGTACTTC.

This chain links TRBV29-1 with TRBJ2-3, with unresolved D. The ends were cut back, 3 bases at V and 4 bases at J, with 17 bases in the middle. This CDR3 has 15 amino acids. Germline assignment: CDR1 SQVTM and CDR2 ANQGSEA. The CDR3 DNA reads TGCAGCGTTGATGGTCAGGTACCTCGCCCAGATACGCAGTATTTT. Residues: CSVDGQVPRPDTQYF.

The genes are TRBV29-1 and TRBJ2-2; 7 nucleotides line up with TRBD1. Germline V lookup: CDR1 SQVTM, CDR2 ANQGSEA. Unmatched junction bases numbered 8, after V lost 4 bases and J lost 0 bases. This CDR3 comprises 16 residues. This CDR3 is CSVVQGPPANTGELFF. In DNA, the CDR3 is TGCAGCGTTGTACAGGGGCCCCCCGCGAACACCGGGGAGCTGTTTTTT.

The chain joins TRBV11-2 to TRBJ2-7; the D gene is possibly TRBD1 (6 bases). CDR1 and CDR2 (germline): SGHAT, FQNNGV. CDR3 length: 18 amino acids. The germline V and J ends were trimmed by 1 base and 1 base, with 20 bases remaining between them. CDR3 in DNA: TGTGCCAGCAGCTTAGGAGGACGTCCGGACAGAAAGTCCTACGAGCAGTACTTC. This gives the protein CASSLGGRPDRKSYEQYF.

A few counts support this clone. This chain joins TRBV5-1 and TRBJ1-2, with D possibly TRBD1 on 6 matching bases. Germline V gene data show CDR1 as SGHRS and CDR2 as YFSETQ. V lost 0 bases, J lost 2 bases, and 8 bases lay in between. The CDR3 extends over 14 amino acids. DNA of the CDR3: TGCGCCAGCAGCTTGGGGACAGCCAACTATGGCTACACCTTC. It specifies CASSLGTANYGYTF.